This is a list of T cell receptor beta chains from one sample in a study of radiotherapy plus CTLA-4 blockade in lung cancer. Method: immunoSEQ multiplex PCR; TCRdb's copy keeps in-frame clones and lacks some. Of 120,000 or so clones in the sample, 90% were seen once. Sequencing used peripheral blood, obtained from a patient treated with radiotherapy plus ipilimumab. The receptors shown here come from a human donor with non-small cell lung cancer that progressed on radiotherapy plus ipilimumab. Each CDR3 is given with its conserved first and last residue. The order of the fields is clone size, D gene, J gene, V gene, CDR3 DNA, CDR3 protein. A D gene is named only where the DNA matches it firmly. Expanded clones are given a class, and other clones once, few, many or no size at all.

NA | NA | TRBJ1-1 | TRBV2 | TGTGCCAGCAGGACGGACAGCCCCGAAGCTTTCTTT | CASRTDSPEAFF
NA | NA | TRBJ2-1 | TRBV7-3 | TGTGCCACCTCGGGAGTCGGGAATGAGCAGTTCTTC | CATSGVGNEQFF
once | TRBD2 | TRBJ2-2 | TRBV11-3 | TGTGCCAGCAGCGAAGGGCGACTAGCGGGAGGGACCGGGGAGCTGTTTTTT | CASSEGRLAGGTGELFF
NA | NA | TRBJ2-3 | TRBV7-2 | TGTGCCAGCAGCTTAGCGGGAGGTTATACAGATACGCAGTATTTT | CASSLAGGYTDTQYF
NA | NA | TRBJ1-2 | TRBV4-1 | TGCGCCAGCAGCCAAGAGGATTATGCCAACTATGGCTACACCTTC | CASSQEDYANYGYTF
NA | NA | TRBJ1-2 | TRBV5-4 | TGTGCCAGCAGCTTGATTGGGGGACTGTATGGCTACACCTTC | CASSLIGGLYGYTF
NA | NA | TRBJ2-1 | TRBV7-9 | TGTGCCAGCAGCTTAGTCGGCAATGAGCAGTTCTTC | CASSLVGNEQFF
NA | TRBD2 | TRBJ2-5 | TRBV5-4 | TGTGCCAGCAGCCCTCGGGCTAGCGGGAGTGGAGAGACCCAGTACTTC | CASSPRASGSGETQYF
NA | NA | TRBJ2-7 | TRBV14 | TGTGCCAGCAGCCAAGCTTTCAATTGGGGGTATTCCTACGAGCAGTACTTC | CASSQAFNWGYSYEQYF
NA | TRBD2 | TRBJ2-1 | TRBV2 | TGTGCCAGCACCTTCCGACTAGCGGGAGCTAATGAGCAGTTCTTC | CASTFRLAGANEQFF
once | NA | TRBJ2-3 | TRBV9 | TGTGCCAGCGGTAGGGTCACAGATACGCAGTATTTT | CASGRVTDTQYF
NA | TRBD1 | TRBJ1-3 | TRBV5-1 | TGCGCCAGCAGCTTGGTACAGGGGGCTTACTCTGGAAACACCATATATTTT | CASSLVQGAYSGNTIYF
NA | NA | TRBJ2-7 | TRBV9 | TGTGCCAGCAGCGTAGGCCCGATACAGAGGGGCCGGTACGAGCAGTACTTC | CASSVGPIQRGRYEQYF
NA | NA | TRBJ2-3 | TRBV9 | TGTGCCAGCAGCATTTCGGGCGGAGGATACGATACGCAGTATTTT | CASSISGGGYDTQYF
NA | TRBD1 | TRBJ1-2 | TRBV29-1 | TGCAGCGTTGACCCGACAGGGGACTATGGCTACACCTTC | CSVDPTGDYGYTF
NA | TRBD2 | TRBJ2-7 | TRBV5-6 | TGTGCCAGCAGCCGAACCGCTAGCGGGAGGGCCAACGAGCAGTACTTC | CASSRTASGRANEQYF
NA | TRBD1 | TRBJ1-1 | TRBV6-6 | TGTGCCAGCAGGGAACAGGGGGCTACCATGAACACTGAAGCTTTCTTT | CASREQGATMNTEAFF
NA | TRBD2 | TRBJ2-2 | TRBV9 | TGTGCCAGCAGCGTAGGGACTAGCGGAAGAGAAGGGGAGCTGTTTTTT | CASSVGTSGREGELFF
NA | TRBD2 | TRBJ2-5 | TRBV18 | TGTGCCAGCTCACCACCTACTAGCGGGAGTAAAGAGACCCAGTACTTC | CASSPPTSGSKETQYF
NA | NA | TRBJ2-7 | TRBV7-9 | TGTGCCAGCAGCTCCGGACTGACCTACGAGCAGTACTTC | CASSSGLTYEQYF
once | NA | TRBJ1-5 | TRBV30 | TGTGCCTGGAGTGCCGCCAACAATAGACAGCCCCAGCATTTT | CAWSAANNRQPQHF
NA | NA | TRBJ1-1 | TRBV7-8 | TGTGCCAGCAGCTTAGCTAGCACTGAAGCTTTCTTT | CASSLASTEAFF
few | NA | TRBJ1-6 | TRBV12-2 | TGTGCAAGTCGCTTCCTCTGGAAGGACCCCTCCGGACCCCTCCACTTT | CASRFLWKDPSGPLHF
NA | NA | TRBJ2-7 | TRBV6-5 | TGTGCCACCCGGAGGGCCGAAGGGTACGAGCAGTACTTC | CATRRAEGYEQYF
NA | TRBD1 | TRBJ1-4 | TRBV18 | TGTGCCAGCTCGCCGACAGGGATCGAAAAACTGTTTTTT | CASSPTGIEKLFF
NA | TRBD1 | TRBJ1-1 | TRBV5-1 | TGCGCCAGCAGCTGGACGGGGACAGGGATGAACACTGAAGCTTTCTTT | CASSWTGTGMNTEAFF
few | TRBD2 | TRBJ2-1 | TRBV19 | TGTGCCAGTAGTATAAGCCTAGCGGGTGATGAGCAGTTCTTC | CASSISLAGDEQFF
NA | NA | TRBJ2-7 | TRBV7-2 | TGTGCCAGCAGCTTAGCGTTAGGACAAACCTACGAGCAGTACTTC | CASSLALGQTYEQYF
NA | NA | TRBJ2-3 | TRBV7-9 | TGTGCCAGCAGCTCCGGACTGAGCACAGATACGCAGTATTTT | CASSSGLSTDTQYF
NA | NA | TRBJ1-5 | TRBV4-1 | TGCGCCAGCAGCCAGGGACCACATGAGCCCCAGCATTTT | CASSQGPHEPQHF
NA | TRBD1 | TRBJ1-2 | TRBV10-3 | TGTGCCATCAGTGAGTCTCAGGGACAGATCTCTTATGGCTACACCTTC | CAISESQGQISYGYTF
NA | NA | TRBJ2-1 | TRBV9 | TGTGCCAGCAGCGTAGGCTCGGGGAATGAGCAGTTCTTC | CASSVGSGNEQFF
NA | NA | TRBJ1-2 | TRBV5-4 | TGTGCCAGCAGACAAGTGGACGGCTCTCTTGGCTACACCTTC | CASRQVDGSLGYTF
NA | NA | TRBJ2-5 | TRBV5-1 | TGCGCCAGCAGCCCCCGGGGCACCCAAGAGACCCAGTACTTC | CASSPRGTQETQYF
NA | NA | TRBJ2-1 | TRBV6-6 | TGTGCCAGCAGAAAAACCGGGGATGAGCAGTTCTTC | CASRKTGDEQFF
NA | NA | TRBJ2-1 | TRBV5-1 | TGCGCCAGCAGCTTGACGGCCAACTCCTACAATGAGCAGTTCTTC | CASSLTANSYNEQFF
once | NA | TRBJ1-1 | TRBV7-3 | TGTGCCAGCAGCCCCCAGTTGAACACTGAAGCTTTCTTT | CASSPQLNTEAFF
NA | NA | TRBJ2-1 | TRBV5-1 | TGCGCCAGCAGCTTGGAACGGCAGCTAGACAATGAGCAGTTCTTC | CASSLERQLDNEQFF
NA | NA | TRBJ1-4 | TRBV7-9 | TGTGCCAGCAGCTTAGAGGCTAATGAAAAACTGTTTTTT | CASSLEANEKLFF
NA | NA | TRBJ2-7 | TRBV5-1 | TGCGCCAGCAGCCCGAGACTCCAGAGGTCCGACGAGCAGTACTTC | CASSPRLQRSDEQYF
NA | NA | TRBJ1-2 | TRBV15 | TGTGCCACCAGCAATGAGGTCCATGGCTACACCTTC | CATSNEVHGYTF
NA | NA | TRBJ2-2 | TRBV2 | TGTGCCAGCAGTGCCGGCCTCCGCTCGGACACCGGGGAGCTGTTTTTT | CASSAGLRSDTGELFF
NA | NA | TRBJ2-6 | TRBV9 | TGTGCCAGCAGCGTAGGTGGCTCTGGGGCCAACGTCCTGACTTTC | CASSVGGSGANVLTF
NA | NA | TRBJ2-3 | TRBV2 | TGTGCCAGCAGTGTAACGGATTCGCAGTATTTT | CASSVTDSQYF
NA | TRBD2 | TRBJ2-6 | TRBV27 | TGTGCCAGCAGTTATTCGAGCGGGAGAGGGCCTGGGGCCAACGTCCTGACTTTC | CASSYSSGRGPGANVLTF
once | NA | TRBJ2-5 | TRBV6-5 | TGCGCCAGCAGGCAGACAGGGAGGGAGACCCAGTACTTC | CASRQTGRETQYF
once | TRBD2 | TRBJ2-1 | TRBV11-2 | TGTGCCAGCAGCACCTGGACTAGCGGGGCCAAAGTCGATGAGCAGTTCTTC | CASSTWTSGAKVDEQFF
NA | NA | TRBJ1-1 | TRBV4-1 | TGCGCCAGCAGCCAAGGGCCTGCGGGTCCCACTGAAGCTTTCTTT | CASSQGPAGPTEAFF
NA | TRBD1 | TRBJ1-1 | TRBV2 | TGTGCCAGCAGATTGGACAGGCTGGACACTGAAGCTTTCTTT | CASRLDRLDTEAFF
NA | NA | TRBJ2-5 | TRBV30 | TGTGCCAGCCGGGCCGAGAAGACCCAGTACTTC | CASRAEKTQYF
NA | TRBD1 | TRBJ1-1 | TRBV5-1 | TGCGCCAGCAGCTCCACGACAGGGGGCCGTTCGAGTACTGAAGCTTTCTTT | CASSSTTGGRSSTEAFF
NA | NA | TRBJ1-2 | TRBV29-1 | TGCAGCGTGGAGGGCGACCTAAACTATGGCTACACCTTC | CSVEGDLNYGYTF
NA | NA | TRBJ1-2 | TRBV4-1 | TGCGCCAGCAGCCAAGGAGAGGGGTTCAGGGATGGCTACACCTTC | CASSQGEGFRDGYTF
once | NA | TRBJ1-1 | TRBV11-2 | TGTGCCAGCAGGAGAGGGCCGGACCTTGGAACTGAAGCTTTCTTT | CASRRGPDLGTEAFF
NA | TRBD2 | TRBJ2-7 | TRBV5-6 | TGTACCAGCAGCTTGGCGTTAGCGGGGCATAGCTCCTACGAGCAGTACTTC | CTSSLALAGHSSYEQYF